A selection of T cell receptor beta chains follows, all from one sample in a study of cytomegalovirus exposure and HLA in healthy donors. Assay used: immunoSEQ multiplex PCR; TCRdb lists only in-frame clones, some missing. The sample records about 180,000 clones, more than 75% being singletons. Material: PBMCs. The origin of the receptors is a woman in her 30s in good health and CMV-seropositive. The conserved cysteine and the conserved F or W are not part of the CDR3 here. Fields, in order: J gene, D gene, V gene, CDR3 protein. D genes are given only for firm matches.

J gene: TRBJ1-5; D gene: TRBD1; V gene: TRBV6-5; CDR3 protein: ASSPRTGSNQPQH
J gene: TRBJ2-1; D gene: TRBD2; V gene: TRBV7-2; CDR3 protein: ASSLELAGGNEQF
J gene: TRBJ2-1; D gene: NA; V gene: TRBV9; CDR3 protein: ASSGRGRSSYNEQF
J gene: TRBJ2-7; D gene: TRBD1; V gene: TRBV7-8; CDR3 protein: ASRDRGSYEQY
J gene: TRBJ2-3; D gene: TRBD2; V gene: TRBV7-6; CDR3 protein: ASSPRLAGEITDTQY
J gene: TRBJ1-2; D gene: NA; V gene: TRBV7-6; CDR3 protein: ASSSRQEYGYT
J gene: TRBJ2-7; D gene: NA; V gene: TRBV7-9; CDR3 protein: ASSSSLRGRDPYEQY
J gene: TRBJ2-7; D gene: TRBD1; V gene: TRBV19; CDR3 protein: ASSPRDRELY
J gene: TRBJ2-2; D gene: NA; V gene: TRBV6-5; CDR3 protein: ASRRRVAGELF
J gene: TRBJ2-2; D gene: NA; V gene: TRBV6-6; CDR3 protein: AVSGAGETGELF
J gene: TRBJ2-2; D gene: NA; V gene: TRBV28; CDR3 protein: ASSHPSFRINTGELF
J gene: TRBJ1-3; D gene: TRBD1; V gene: TRBV11-2; CDR3 protein: ASSFTTGSSGNTIY
J gene: TRBJ1-2; D gene: NA; V gene: TRBV12-5; CDR3 protein: ASGSLAPSGYT
J gene: TRBJ2-3; D gene: NA; V gene: TRBV9; CDR3 protein: ASSSTLGGATYTQY
J gene: TRBJ2-3; D gene: TRBD2; V gene: TRBV9; CDR3 protein: ASSVSGGGSDTQY
J gene: TRBJ2-1; D gene: NA; V gene: TRBV20-1; CDR3 protein: SAVANEQF
J gene: TRBJ2-7; D gene: TRBD1; V gene: TRBV7-2; CDR3 protein: ASSPRQGAYSEQY
J gene: TRBJ1-6; D gene: TRBD1; V gene: TRBV5-4; CDR3 protein: ASSTDRGYSPLH
J gene: TRBJ2-5; D gene: TRBD2; V gene: TRBV4-2; CDR3 protein: ASSPLLAGGSVETQY
J gene: TRBJ1-5; D gene: TRBD1; V gene: TRBV30; CDR3 protein: AWSRTGNQPQH
J gene: NA; D gene: NA; V gene: TRBV7-8; CDR3 protein: ASSFPGRGSYEQY
J gene: TRBJ2-1; D gene: NA; V gene: TRBV5-1; CDR3 protein: ASSPGTGAHNEQF
J gene: TRBJ2-5; D gene: NA; V gene: TRBV7-2; CDR3 protein: ASSPGGPQETQY
J gene: TRBJ2-5; D gene: TRBD1; V gene: TRBV7-2; CDR3 protein: ASSLTGGGIRETQY
J gene: TRBJ2-3; D gene: NA; V gene: TRBV4-2; CDR3 protein: ASSQRDGGGTDTQY
J gene: TRBJ2-3; D gene: TRBD2; V gene: TRBV2; CDR3 protein: ASFRGGFHRTDTQY
J gene: TRBJ1-2; D gene: NA; V gene: TRBV19; CDR3 protein: ASSFPGGHYGYT
J gene: TRBJ2-7; D gene: TRBD1; V gene: TRBV6-4; CDR3 protein: AILDRGYEQY
J gene: TRBJ2-1; D gene: NA; V gene: TRBV4-3; CDR3 protein: ASSPLNRILENEQF
J gene: TRBJ2-5; D gene: TRBD2; V gene: TRBV7-2; CDR3 protein: ASSLASRGGAGETQY
J gene: TRBJ1-6; D gene: NA; V gene: TRBV2; CDR3 protein: ASSEEGAGNNSPLH
J gene: TRBJ1-2; D gene: NA; V gene: TRBV2; CDR3 protein: ASNTGSGYGYT
J gene: TRBJ1-2; D gene: TRBD1; V gene: TRBV28; CDR3 protein: ASSSSGQGYGYT
J gene: TRBJ2-1; D gene: TRBD1; V gene: TRBV4-1; CDR3 protein: ASRPGQGGHEQF
J gene: TRBJ2-5; D gene: TRBD2; V gene: TRBV5-4; CDR3 protein: ASSQRQRGAQETQY
J gene: TRBJ2-7; D gene: NA; V gene: TRBV7-2; CDR3 protein: ASSLDPEPYEQY
J gene: TRBJ1-5; D gene: NA; V gene: TRBV29-1; CDR3 protein: SVEWEIKYSNQPQH
J gene: TRBJ1-4; D gene: NA; V gene: TRBV28; CDR3 protein: ASSWGGNEKLF
J gene: TRBJ2-5; D gene: TRBD2; V gene: TRBV4-2; CDR3 protein: ASSQEQTSGQTQY
J gene: TRBJ1-2; D gene: TRBD1; V gene: TRBV10-3; CDR3 protein: AISVTGTGGGVYT
J gene: TRBJ1-6; D gene: NA; V gene: TRBV6-4; CDR3 protein: ASSEGVIDSPLH
J gene: TRBJ1-1; D gene: NA; V gene: TRBV5-1; CDR3 protein: ASSADGGNTEAF
J gene: TRBJ1-4; D gene: NA; V gene: TRBV27; CDR3 protein: ASSLYSNEKLF
J gene: TRBJ2-3; D gene: NA; V gene: TRBV10-2; CDR3 protein: ASGRTEGTDTQY
J gene: TRBJ2-2; D gene: TRBD1; V gene: TRBV5-1; CDR3 protein: ASSPGGYRELF
J gene: TRBJ1-3; D gene: TRBD1; V gene: TRBV10-3; CDR3 protein: AISMTGSGNTIY
J gene: TRBJ2-7; D gene: NA; V gene: TRBV6-6; CDR3 protein: ASSLTVTRPYEQY
J gene: TRBJ2-2; D gene: NA; V gene: TRBV4-1; CDR3 protein: ASSHAARSTGELF
J gene: TRBJ2-2; D gene: TRBD2; V gene: TRBV10-3; CDR3 protein: AIRLADYTGELF
J gene: TRBJ2-7; D gene: TRBD2; V gene: TRBV27; CDR3 protein: ASRDLDGGMDGQY
J gene: TRBJ1-2; D gene: TRBD1; V gene: TRBV19; CDR3 protein: ASNSGTGTGGYT
J gene: TRBJ2-5; D gene: NA; V gene: TRBV5-5; CDR3 protein: ASSRTILGARGETQY
J gene: TRBJ1-2; D gene: TRBD1; V gene: TRBV27; CDR3 protein: ASSASGGTGGYT
J gene: TRBJ1-4; D gene: NA; V gene: TRBV28; CDR3 protein: ASTMGGITNEKLF
J gene: TRBJ2-7; D gene: NA; V gene: TRBV6-5; CDR3 protein: ASSPQGYEQY
J gene: TRBJ2-5; D gene: NA; V gene: TRBV11-3; CDR3 protein: ASSLGQETQY
J gene: TRBJ2-7; D gene: TRBD2; V gene: TRBV5-6; CDR3 protein: ASSLVGTSDGYEQY
J gene: TRBJ2-2; D gene: TRBD2; V gene: TRBV10-3; CDR3 protein: AISELAGTGELF
J gene: TRBJ2-3; D gene: NA; V gene: TRBV18; CDR3 protein: ASSPDYTDTQY